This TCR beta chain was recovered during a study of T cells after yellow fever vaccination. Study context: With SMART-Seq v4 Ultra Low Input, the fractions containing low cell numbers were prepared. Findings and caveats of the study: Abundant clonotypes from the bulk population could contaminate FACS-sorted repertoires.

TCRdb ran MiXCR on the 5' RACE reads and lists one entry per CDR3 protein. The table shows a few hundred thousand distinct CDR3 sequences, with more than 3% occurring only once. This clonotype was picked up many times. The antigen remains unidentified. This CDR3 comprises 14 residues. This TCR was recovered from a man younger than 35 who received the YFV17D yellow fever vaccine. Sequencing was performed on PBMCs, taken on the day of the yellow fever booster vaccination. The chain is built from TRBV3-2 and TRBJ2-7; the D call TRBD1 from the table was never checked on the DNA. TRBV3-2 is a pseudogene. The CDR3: CARTLQHTSYEQYV. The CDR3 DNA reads TGTGCCAGAACCCTGCAGCACACCTCCTACGAGCAGTACGTC.